This section outlines one T cell receptor beta chain sequence together with its context. Its antigen is undetermined. The entry originates in a study of regulatory dendritic cells for organ transplantation. For the study at large: On day 6, the dendritic cells were exposed to LPS.

Study outcomes and limitations: Alloreactive memory CD8+ T cell pools varied considerably between individuals.

CFSE-labeled sorted T cells met regulatory or mature dendritic cells for 5 days. CD4+ or CD8+ T cells were sorted as naive CD45RA+ or memory CD45RO+. Clones were sequenced by immunoSEQ multiplex PCR, and TCRdb holds only the in-frame ones, with some missing. The repertoire consists of some 9,600 clones, with 50% to 70% occurring once and the leading ten covering 0.57%. The TCR sequence derives from a human donor in good health. The specimen was naive CD4+ T cells from blood cultured with dendritic cells. The subset is: CD45RA+ naive T cells.

CDR3 amino acids: CASRDRGRQPQHF. The CDR3 DNA is TGTGCCAGCAGGGACAGGGGGAGGCAGCCCCAGCATTTT. The chain is built from TRBV6-6 and TRBJ1-5; TRBD1 matches 10 bases. Germline CDR1 and CDR2: MNHNY and SVGAGI (reference sequence). Unmatched junction bases numbered 3, after V lost 6 bases and J lost 7 bases. This CDR3 region has 13 residues.